The T cell receptor beta chain described here comes from a study of cytomegalovirus exposure and HLA in healthy donors (dated by TCRdb to about 2017). Describing the broader study: In an earlier analysis of around 540 of the donors, less than 350 Gb of sequence data and 100 million or so unique TCR beta sequences from some 170 million T cells were reported. An early release that covered approximately 600 HLA-typed donors contained about 300 gigabases of sequencing data and around 85 million unique TCR sequences. Of the roughly 410 genotyped donors, less than 90% were placed in the genetic ancestry cluster associated with self-reported Caucasian donors. The study aimed to test whether signatures of past pathogen exposure could be identified by cataloging public T cell receptors. The T cell repertoires of under 700 subjects were profiled by immunosequencing and related to cytomegalovirus serostatus. In addition to the first cohort of 666 subjects, a separate validation cohort of under 150 different subjects was used. High-throughput TCR immunosequencing, statistical association of individual TCRs with disease status, and machine learning were combined to predict cytomegalovirus infection status. A later analysis re-examined previously published TCR beta repertoires from roughly 650 donors and added high-resolution HLA genotyping to investigate patterns of TCR occurrence. Rather than drawing on any new phenotypic data, the later analysis identified candidate immune exposures from TCR beta sequences and the way those sequences occurred across donors. An earlier analysis of more than 450 of the donors used high-throughput TCR beta sequencing to judge whether each TCR beta V gene segment behaved as functional or pseudogenic. Alongside the repertoire data, information on donor age, sex, ethnicity and CMV serostatus was compiled. Genome-wide SNP genotypes for about 65% of the 666 donors were used in a later genetic analysis, which treated that subset as a discovery cohort. Every repertoire in the discovery cohort had been generated on one and the same sequencing platform. Both class I and class II loci were covered by HLA typing, at four-digit resolution. The number of donors typed differed by locus, with roughly 620-630 for A, B, C, DRB1 and DQB1, more than 500 for DQA1, nearly 610 for DPA1, and 400 to 490 for DPB1. Because of strong linkage in the cohort, roughly five DR-DQ haplotypes were treated as single units for association and clustering. Among several hundred genotyped donors of the cohort, an average of around 250,000 unique TCR beta nucleotide sequences was sequenced per donor, of which 15% to 20% were non-productive. Study-wide findings and limitations: An association between a missense DCLRE1C variant and V-gene and J-gene trimming of TCR beta chains was found in a later genetic analysis and replicated in an independent cohort. Only TCR beta chains were sequenced in this cohort, and the absence of alpha or paired-chain data limited detectable features. Because HLA typing was unavailable for some donors at each locus, only the typed subset was used in association tests. Cytomegalovirus status was reported to be diagnosed by the classifier with high specificity and sensitivity in both the original and validation cohorts. While some public TCRs were present in many individuals, most TCR sequences turned up only very rarely across donors. In the study, some 160 TCR beta chains were listed as associated with cytomegalovirus. Linkage disequilibrium might explain the correlated functional status among segregating V segments, but an unknown experimental factor could not be excluded. The 87-base-pair reads could not distinguish some IMGT-functional V segments, including TRBV6-2 and TRBV6-3, so those segments were excluded. It was suggested by the authors that the approach could potentially be generalized to other disease states and immunological phenotypes. In a later analysis, TCR association rates were found to vary across HLA loci, with the most associated TCRs seen for DRB1 alleles and the fewest for HLA-C alleles. In an earlier analysis of under 600 of the donors, most TCR beta V segments were observed in productive rearrangements about 87% or about 30% of the time, broadly matching IMGT annotations. Assigning TCR associations to individual alleles was difficult when HLA alleles, especially DR and DQ, strongly co-occurred. A group of highly shared sequence variants was considered likely to be a technical artifact of the sequencing pipeline. According to a later genetic analysis, donors in an Asian-associated ancestry cluster had fewer N-insertions in productive TCRs than the approximately 630-donor mean. According to a later analysis, parvovirus B19, influenza, CMV and Epstein-Barr virus appeared linked to several top co-occurrence clusters. A later analysis found that HLA-associated TCR beta chains were more clonally expanded and had lower generation probabilities than equally common non-associated chains. The only immune exposure information available for the cohort was CMV serostatus. Most CMV-associated TCR beta chains appeared to be HLA-restricted in a later analysis, and the HLA associations seemed to be driven largely by CMV exposure. Because counts were too low, about 17 rarely observed V segments, including chromosome 9 orphons, were excluded from the earlier analysis of 587 of the donors. Sequencing depth was assumed to be roughly uniform across donors in the presence/absence analyses, though that assumption may not hold. At a false discovery rate of 0.05, a later analysis linked 15,000 to 20,000 TCR beta sequences to specific HLA alleles. A further reported finding was that TCR beta sequences accurately predicted the HLA-A and HLA-B alleles for most subjects in the first cohort. A few of the identified cytomegalovirus-associated TCR beta chains were confirmed in vitro to be specific for cytomegalovirus antigens.

Turning to this clone: Its antigen is not yet known. Nothing much larger sits one base from this clone, and base qualities are not available.

The cohort consisted of 600 to 750 healthy bone marrow donors. At the time of sampling, all cohort members were nominally healthy, though unrecorded immune exposures were likely present. The donor tested CMV seropositive, placing the donor among the 290 or so seropositive members of the cohort. A peripheral blood sample was collected from each donor, and TCR beta sequencing was performed on peripheral blood mononuclear cells. Genomic DNA extraction from the blood cell samples was performed with the Qiagen DNeasy Blood Extraction Kit. There are 13 amino acids in the CDR3, from cysteine to phenylalanine inclusive. Only the CDR3 DNA stays, 39 bases, in frame from base 1. CDR1 and CDR2 were assigned from the germline V gene as SQVTM and ANQGSEA. The method behind the library was the immunoSEQ multiplex PCR assay. A mixture of 60 forward primers for TCR Vbeta segments and 13 reverse primers for TCR Jbeta segments was used in the multiplex PCR. A multiplex PCR assay on genomic DNA amplified the CDR3 region of rearranged TCR beta genes. Amplified TCR beta libraries were sequenced as 87-base-pair reads on the Illumina HiSeq System. The source study handled its data this way. Across the roughly 640 repertoires, a later analysis counted roughly 77 million unique TCR beta chains, 9.5 million to 13 million of which were shared by at least two donors. A nearest-neighbor algorithm error-corrected the raw reads and collapsed the reads into unique sequences, merging closely related sequences to remove PCR and sequencing errors. V, D and J gene segments were assigned by aligning CDR3 sequences to IMGT reference sequences. For a sequence to be retained, at least a six-nucleotide match to both a V gene segment and a J gene segment was required. Rearrangements were called productive when the CDR3 lacked stop codons and stayed in frame with V and J; all others were non-productive. Following IMGT convention, CDR3 was defined as the stretch from the second conserved V-encoded cysteine up to the conserved J-encoded phenylalanine. In an earlier analysis of some 550 of the donors, sequences lacking an unambiguous match to a single V gene segment were excluded. An earlier analysis of fewer than 650 of the donors classified V segments as functional when productive rearrangements were above 56.7% and as segregating when the standard deviation between donors was above 5%. To diagnose cytomegalovirus status from the catalog of TCR beta chain sequences, a statistical classification framework was built. V and J gene assignment, in a later analysis, came from comparing TCR nucleotide sequences with IMGT/GENE-DB human TR gene sequences. A later analysis assigned CDR3 sequences and most-parsimonious VDJ recombination scenarios with the TCRdist pipeline. In a later analysis, each TCR beta chain was defined by its CDR3 amino acid sequence together with its V-gene family, and reads without a unique V-gene family were excluded. As a way to deal with suspected cross-contamination and a sequencing artifact, a later analysis dropped under 600 nucleotide sequences that were highly shared and had low generation probability. A later analysis calculated a clonal expansion index for each public chain from normalized within-repertoire ranks of inferred template counts. In a later analysis, generation probabilities were computed using a VDJ recombination model fitted to out-of-frame rearrangements, and the results were checked against IGoR. A later analysis scored TCR-TCR, TCR-HLA and TCR-CMV co-occurrence with hypergeometric tests, applying a repertoire-size bias correction to TCR pairs. In a later analysis, false discovery rates were estimated by permuting HLA or CMV assignments 20 times. In a later analysis, co-occurring TCRs were grouped with DBSCAN, and TCRdist sequence similarity was added when clustering was performed within HLA-allele-positive subsets. For co-occurrence clustering, repertoires with fewer than 30,000 or more than 120,000 public chains were excluded, along with about five repertoires with anomalous nucleotide sharing. Held by TCRdb, this immuneACCESS table contains in-frame sequences only and omits some clones. Under half of the omission traces to an unresolved V gene where checked; the cause of the rest is unknown. D and trimming come from the DNA, and the V and J calls and clone size come from that table. For this sample there are fewer than 120,000 clones; 60% to 85% appear just once. The ten largest clones take up 2.5% to 3% of the sample.

The source material was PBMCs. The clonotype was recovered from an older woman in good health and CMV-seropositive. The chain is assembled from TRBV29-1 and TRBJ2-5; the D gene is possibly TRBD1, with 5 bases matching. The end of the DNA is better explained by TRBJ2-7, so the J call may be wrong. At the DNA level, the sequence is TGCAGCGTTGAAGGGGGCAAAACCTACGAGCAGTACTTC. It translates as CSVEGGKTYEQYF.